The rows below give T cell receptor beta chains drawn from one sample of a study of blood T cell repertoires in COVID-19. Method: immunoSEQ multiplex PCR; TCRdb's copy keeps in-frame clones and lacks some. There are about 170,000 clones in the sample; approximately 84% occur only once, and roughly a tenth lies in the top ten. The material sequenced was peripheral blood. Receptors originate from a man in his 70s with active or convalescent COVID-19. Both conserved end residues are part of each CDR3.

V,length,J,CDR3
TRBV7-9,15,TRBJ2-2,CASSLQQGAGGELFF
TRBV5-4,14,TRBJ1-2,CASSLSQGRQGYTF
TRBV4-1,16,TRBJ1-4,CASSQAGTGGMGKLFF
TRBV11-3,17,TRBJ2-1,CASSFRLAGGSHNEQFF
TRBV19,15,TRBJ1-5,CASTFQAFSNQPQHF
TRBV14,15,TRBJ2-3,CASSQEGAQTDTQYF
TRBV2,14,TRBJ2-2,CASSIRGNTGELFF
TRBV3-1/TRBV3-2,14,TRBJ2-5,CASSLIGADRPLDF
TRBV9,14,TRBJ2-7,CASSVGSGTYEQYF
TRBV7-2,15,TRBJ1-6,CASSLQGSRNSPLHF
TRBV7-2,13,TRBJ1-1,CASSLQGFTEAFF
TRBV19,15,TRBJ2-6,CASSLQGYGANVLTF
TRBV5-1,14,TRBJ1-1,CASSAGQMNTEAFF
TRBV28,15,TRBJ2-7,CASSLAAGGSYEQYF
TRBV18,13,TRBJ1-1,CASSQGLDTEAFF
TRBV7-6,15,TRBJ2-7,CASSFQRDRAHEQYF
TRBV7-2,17,TRBJ1-2,CASSFLTTIREVDGYTF
TRBV12-3/TRBV12-4,13,TRBJ2-2,CASGLANTGELFF
TRBV7-2,15,TRBJ2-7,CASSRTGTSSYEQYF
TRBV15,19,TRBJ1-5,CATSRDPRVGQGIGQPQHF
TRBV19,14,TRBJ1-2,CASTGQATNYGYTF
TRBV3-1/TRBV3-2,13,TRBJ1-2,CASSQPGPEGYTF
TRBV5-8,14,TRBJ1-3,CASSFPGRGNTIYF